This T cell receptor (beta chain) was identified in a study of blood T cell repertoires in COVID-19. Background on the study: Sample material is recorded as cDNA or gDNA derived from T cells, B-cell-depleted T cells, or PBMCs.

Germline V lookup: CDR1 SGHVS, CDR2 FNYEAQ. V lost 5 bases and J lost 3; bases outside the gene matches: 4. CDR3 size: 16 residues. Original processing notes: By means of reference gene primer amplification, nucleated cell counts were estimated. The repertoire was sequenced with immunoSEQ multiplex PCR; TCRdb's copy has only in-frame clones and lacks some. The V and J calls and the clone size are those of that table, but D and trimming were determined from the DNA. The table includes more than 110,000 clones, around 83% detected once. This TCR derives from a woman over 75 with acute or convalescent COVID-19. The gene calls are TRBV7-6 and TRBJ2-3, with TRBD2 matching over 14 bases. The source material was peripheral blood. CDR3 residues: CASSLGLAGGTDTQYF. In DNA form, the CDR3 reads TGTGCCAGCAGCCTTGGACTAGCGGGGGGAACAGATACGCAGTATTTT. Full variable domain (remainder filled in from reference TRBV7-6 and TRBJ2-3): GAGVSQSPRYKVTKRGQDVALRCDPISGHVSLYWYRQALGQGPEFLTYFNYEAQQDKSGLPNDRFSAERPEGSISTLTIQRTEQRDSAMYRCASSLGLAGGTDTQYFGPGTRLTVL.